This TCR beta chain was captured by sequencing in a study of shared clonotypes between healthy human individuals. Several immunoSEQ plates held equal portions of the genomic DNA taken from each subset. Unsorted PBMC replicate PCRs used around 300 ng DNA, 32,000 or so T cell genomes. This table comes from immunoSEQ multiplex PCR, and its TCRdb copy is limited to in-frame clones, with some not included. The profile shows about 560,000 clones, around 81% of them singletons. Trimming removed 5 bases from V and 9 bases from J; junction bases left unmatched: 17. The germline V gene has CDR1 KGHSH and CDR2 LQKENI. The CDR3 is 17 residues long. Adult donors, all healthy and HIV-negative, had no recent acute infections or vaccinations. Donors were Caucasian adults residing in Nashville, Tennessee, USA.

Sequencing used PBMCs. This clonotype was sampled from a woman aged 40 to 49 in good health. Some clones in this sample may be carry-over from other donors' samples. V gene TRBV18 combines with J gene TRBJ2-1; TRBD2 matches 9 bases. CDR3 protein: CASSERPPLAGSSEQFF. Here the CDR3 DNA reads TGTGCCAGCTCAGAACGCCCACCTCTAGCGGGATCGAGTGAGCAGTTCTTC.